This T cell receptor (beta chain) is from a study of blood T cell repertoires in COVID-19 (dated by TCRdb to 2020 to 2022). Regarding the research as a whole: Collaborator samples came from the United States, Italy and Spain and covered acute and convalescent phases of COVID-19. The material from the prospective study consisted of cDNA or gDNA derived from T cells, B-cell-depleted T cells, or PBMCs. Subjects who had been exposed to COVID-19, were actively infected with it, or had recovered from it provided the deeply sampled blood TCRbeta repertoires that made up the dataset. The repertoires were made available in a free public database intended to serve as a resource for research on the immune response to SARS-CoV-2. The samples were drawn from two sources: the first 160 participants of the ongoing ImmuneRACE study, and fewer than 1,500 subjects contributed by 6 global collaborators. Sample metadata almost always included a de-identified subject ID, COVID-19 status, age in years and sex. Where HLA class I and class II types were available, the types were taken from metadata supplied by the sample provider, not from assay-based typing. Results and caveats for the whole study, not just this receptor: How much clinical and demographic metadata was included differed by source and by participant, and the metadata was provided uncurated.

For CDR1 and CDR2, the germline V gene lists MNHNS and SASEGT. V lost 3 bases and J lost 4 bases; the stretch between them is 6 bases long. Inclusive of the bounding cysteine and phenylalanine, the CDR3 is 12 residues long. The retained sequence is limited to the CDR3, 36 bases, with the frame set at the first base. This clone turned up a few times. Its antigen is unknown. Base quality data are lacking; no much larger clone is found one base away. A second Seattle source provided samples from volunteer blood donors who had recovered from COVID-19. Collaborating institutions collected whole blood in K2EDTA tubes following their own protocols. For TCRbeta analysis, collaborator samples were shipped as frozen whole blood, as isolated PBMCs, or as DNA extracted from either sample type. TCRbeta CDR3 regions were amplified from genomic DNA by means of the immunoSEQ Assay, a bias-controlled multiplex PCR. In the authors' own workflow: The number of nucleated cells in each sample was estimated by amplification of reference gene primers within the assay. Sequence reads were collapsed and filtered to measure the absolute abundance of every unique TCRbeta CDR3 rearrangement. For each sample, productive Simpson clonality was calculated as the square root of Simpson's diversity index across productive rearrangements. TCRdb carries this immuneACCESS record with in-frame sequences only. Its versions omit some clonotypes, under half of them owing to an unresolved V gene in the studies checked, with the rest unexplained. The D gene and trimming were derived from the DNA, and the V and J assignments and clone size from that table. Counted in this sample were about 130,000 clones; 80% to 85% of them appeared once. The ten largest clones capture around 12% of the sample.

The chain joins TRBV6-1 to TRBJ1-2; no D gene can be assigned with confidence. The sample was peripheral blood. This clonotype was sampled from a woman younger than 45 who had recovered from COVID-19. The DNA sequence is given as TGTGCCAGCAGTGATACTCCCTATGGCTACACCTTC. Translated, it reads CASSDTPYGYTF.